This T cell receptor (beta chain) was captured by sequencing in a study of blood T cell repertoires in COVID-19. As for the study in general: Collection of acute and convalescent COVID-19 samples took place in the United States, Italy and Spain. T cells, B-cell-depleted T cells, or PBMCs provided the cDNA or gDNA that served as material.

Details on this clone: The sample has other DNA sequences that encode this CDR3 too.

This CDR3 spans 13 amino acids. CDR1 and CDR2 from the germline V gene are GTSNPN and SVGIG (reference sequence). J gave up 7 bases and V 1 base, and 2 bases lay outside the gene matches. Patients at the Seattle site were enrolled during active infection and followed longitudinally. In the source study's methods: How many nucleated cells were present was estimated from reference gene primer amplification. The table came from immunoSEQ multiplex PCR; TCRdb's copy has only in-frame clones and leaves some out. V, J and clone size are those of that table, while D and trimming were read from the DNA. This sample has about 200,000 clones, with about 93% found just once.

V usage is TRBV30 and J usage is TRBJ1-5, with 9 bases that match TRBD1. Sequences were obtained from peripheral blood. This TCR was sampled from a man in his thirties or forties with COVID-19, enrolled during active disease. CDR3 region: CAWSGQGGQPQHF. In DNA, the CDR3 is TGTGCCTGGAGTGGACAGGGGGGACAGCCCCAGCATTTT.